This T cell receptor (beta chain) was profiled in a study of T cells after yellow fever vaccination. General study points: When the response was secondary, it was weaker but reached its peak faster, day 5 versus 15. Overlap between CD4 and CD8 compartments was detected for a small share of clonotypes.

This clonotype was picked up many times. No antigen is known for it. TCRdb itself ran the 5' RACE reads through MiXCR, one entry per CDR3 protein. Of under 250,000 distinct CDR3 sequences in the sample, 6.9% were seen once. V shed 4 bases and J shed 1 base, with 14 bases lying between them. The CDR3 extends over 15 amino acids. In germline, CDR1 is SGHRS, CDR2 YFSETQ. The TCR originated in a man aged 30 to 39 who received the YFV17D yellow fever vaccine. J is TRBJ1-2 and V is TRBV5-1; possibly TRBD1 for D (5 bases). The sequencing used CD4+ T cells sorted from PBMCs, collected 15 days after the yellow fever booster vaccination. CDR3 protein: CASSNRDAGNYGYTF. The DNA of the CDR3 is TGCGCCAGCAGCAACCGGGACGCCGGTAACTATGGCTACACCTTC.